A selection of T cell receptor beta chains follows, all from one sample in a study of cytomegalovirus exposure and HLA in healthy donors. Data came from immunoSEQ multiplex PCR; TCRdb stores just in-frame clones and leaves some out. Of 150,000 to 200,000 clones listed, over 80% were seen once; the top ten hold 2% to 2.5%. The sequenced sample was PBMCs. The receptors were gathered from a man aged 25 to 45 in good health and CMV-seropositive. CDR3s include the opening cysteine and the closing phenylalanine or tryptophan. Fields, in order: clone size, D gene, V gene, CDR3 protein. A D gene is named only where the DNA matches it firmly. Rows may omit the clone size; those that give it use once, few, many or a size class.

abundance: once
d_gene: TRBD1
v_gene: TRBV19
CDR3aa: CASTRTRDRGLLAYGYTF

abundance: .
d_gene: TRBD1
v_gene: TRBV5-1
CDR3aa: CASSLGQGHEQFF

abundance: .
d_gene: TRBD2
v_gene: TRBV6-1
CDR3aa: CASRGGIAGTGELFF

abundance: .
d_gene: .
v_gene: TRBV4-3
CDR3aa: CASSPEEGASYEQYF

abundance: .
d_gene: TRBD1
v_gene: TRBV18
CDR3aa: CASSPPDRGPYGYTF

abundance: .
d_gene: .
v_gene: TRBV9
CDR3aa: CASSVEVGANYNEQFF

abundance: .
d_gene: .
v_gene: TRBV2
CDR3aa: CASSAWGQGADTEAFF

abundance: .
d_gene: .
v_gene: TRBV6-1
CDR3aa: CASSESEGYGYTF

abundance: once
d_gene: .
v_gene: TRBV27
CDR3aa: CASSILTYNEQFF

abundance: .
d_gene: .
v_gene: TRBV5-1
CDR3aa: CASSFDSDYTGELFF

abundance: .
d_gene: TRBD1
v_gene: TRBV5-1
CDR3aa: CASSPGWPGGIYEQYF

abundance: .
d_gene: TRBD1
v_gene: TRBV7-2
CDR3aa: CASSLGGTGFYEQYF

abundance: .
d_gene: TRBD2
v_gene: TRBV30
CDR3aa: CAWTQGGSGGETQYF

abundance: .
d_gene: TRBD2
v_gene: TRBV9
CDR3aa: CASTPGGGLYNEQFF

abundance: .
d_gene: TRBD2
v_gene: TRBV5-1
CDR3aa: CASRLSSGGWNTGELFF

abundance: .
d_gene: .
v_gene: TRBV9
CDR3aa: CASSVQAPPFYGYTF

abundance: .
d_gene: .
v_gene: TRBV9
CDR3aa: CASSVGPSSYEQYF

abundance: .
d_gene: .
v_gene: TRBV27
CDR3aa: CASSSSRVQPQHF

abundance: .
d_gene: .
v_gene: TRBV11-2
CDR3aa: CASSLLGQGTYEQYF

abundance: .
d_gene: .
v_gene: TRBV7-2
CDR3aa: CASSQGRPGDTEAFF

abundance: .
d_gene: TRBD1
v_gene: TRBV13
CDR3aa: CASSLRDRGLVSDTQYF

abundance: .
d_gene: TRBD1
v_gene: TRBV9
CDR3aa: CASGRGQGGTEAFF

abundance: .
d_gene: .
v_gene: TRBV4-3
CDR3aa: CASSHNARSGEQYF

abundance: .
d_gene: .
v_gene: TRBV6-6
CDR3aa: CASSYSEGANYGYTF

abundance: once
d_gene: TRBD2
v_gene: TRBV7-8
CDR3aa: CASSLIEGLPPAGELFF

abundance: .
d_gene: .
v_gene: TRBV5-1
CDR3aa: CASKSRPTDTQYF

abundance: .
d_gene: .
v_gene: TRBV6-5
CDR3aa: CASSYSAGYNQPQHF

abundance: .
d_gene: .
v_gene: TRBV19
CDR3aa: CASSVGGGRDSNQPQHF

abundance: .
d_gene: .
v_gene: TRBV7-9
CDR3aa: CASSLEGLYNEQFF

abundance: .
d_gene: TRBD1
v_gene: TRBV10-3
CDR3aa: CAISETRGQGAYGYTF

abundance: .
d_gene: .
v_gene: TRBV9
CDR3aa: CASSGLSSYNEQFF

abundance: .
d_gene: .
v_gene: TRBV10-3
CDR3aa: CAISRYQETQYF

abundance: .
d_gene: TRBD1
v_gene: TRBV5-4
CDR3aa: CASRRNRGTNTGELFF

abundance: .
d_gene: .
v_gene: TRBV13
CDR3aa: CASSPDSSYEQYF

abundance: .
d_gene: .
v_gene: TRBV4-2
CDR3aa: CASSQDGGGWNHDEQFF

abundance: .
d_gene: TRBD2
v_gene: TRBV11-2
CDR3aa: CASSLDLWLAGLQETQYF

abundance: .
d_gene: .
v_gene: TRBV4-3
CDR3aa: CASSQDNGGGLYEQYF

abundance: once
d_gene: .
v_gene: TRBV6-5
CDR3aa: CASSITVDTSYGYTF

abundance: .
d_gene: .
v_gene: TRBV4-3
CDR3aa: CASSQRTVAKNIQYF

abundance: .
d_gene: .
v_gene: TRBV4-1
CDR3aa: CASSPSTQPYEQYF

abundance: few
d_gene: TRBD1
v_gene: TRBV5-8
CDR3aa: CASSQPGQGYNEQFF

abundance: .
d_gene: TRBD1
v_gene: TRBV6-5
CDR3aa: CASSYSTGEIDTEAFF

abundance: .
d_gene: .
v_gene: TRBV2
CDR3aa: CASDRRRGGEQFF

abundance: .
d_gene: TRBD2
v_gene: TRBV5-4
CDR3aa: CASTLGGGHTGELFF

abundance: .
d_gene: .
v_gene: TRBV30
CDR3aa: CARSTEQGNDGYTF